This TCR beta chain was profiled in a study of T cell responses to AZD1222 COVID-19 vaccine. TCRdb's copy holds only in-frame clones and misses some; the assay was immunoSEQ multiplex PCR. In the table there are about 160,000 clones, just under 95% of which are singletons. V was pared by 0 bases and J by 10 bases, with 10 bases between. CDR3 size: 14 residues. Germline V gene sequence: CDR1 MGHRA, CDR2 YSYEKL. The chain combines TRBV4-1 with TRBJ1-6; D remains ambiguous. The receptor was isolated from an adult in good health. This specimen consisted of peripheral blood, obtained on day 0 of AZD1222 vaccination. The CDR3 coding sequence is TGCGCCAGCAGCCAAGATAGGGCGGGGTCACCCCTCCACTTT. The encoded protein is CASSQDRAGSPLHF.